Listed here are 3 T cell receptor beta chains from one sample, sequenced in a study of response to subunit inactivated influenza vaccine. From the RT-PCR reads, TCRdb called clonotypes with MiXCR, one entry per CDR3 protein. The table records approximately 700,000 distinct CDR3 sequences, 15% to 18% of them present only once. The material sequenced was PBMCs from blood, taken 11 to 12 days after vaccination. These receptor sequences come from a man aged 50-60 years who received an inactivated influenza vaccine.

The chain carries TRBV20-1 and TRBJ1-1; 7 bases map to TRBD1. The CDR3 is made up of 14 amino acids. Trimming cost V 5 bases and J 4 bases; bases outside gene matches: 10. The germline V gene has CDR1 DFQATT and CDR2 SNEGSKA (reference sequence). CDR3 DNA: TGCAGTGCTCCACGACAGGCAGGGGGCACTGAAGCTTTCTTT. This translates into CSAPRQAGGTEAFF.

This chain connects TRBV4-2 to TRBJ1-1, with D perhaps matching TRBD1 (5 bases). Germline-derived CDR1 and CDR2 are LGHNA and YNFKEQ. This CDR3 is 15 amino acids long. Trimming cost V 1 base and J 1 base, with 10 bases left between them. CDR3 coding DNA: TGTGCCAGCAGCCAAGGGGCAGGGCAGAACACTGAAGCTTTCTTT. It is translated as CASSQGAGQNTEAFF.

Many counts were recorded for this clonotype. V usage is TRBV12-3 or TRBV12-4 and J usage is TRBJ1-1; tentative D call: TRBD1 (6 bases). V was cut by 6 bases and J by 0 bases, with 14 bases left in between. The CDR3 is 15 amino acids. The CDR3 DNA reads TGTGCCAGCAGCCCCCATGGGACAATGAACACTGAAGCTTTCTTT. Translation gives CASSPHGTMNTEAFF.